The source of this TCR beta chain is a study of T cells in Graves' hyperthyroidism and ophthalmopathy. This clonotype was seen more than once but under ten times. Amplification of TCR beta CDR3 regions used RNA as the template. Initially, a first-round RT-PCR of the TCR CDR3 employed the HTBI primer set. TCRdb fed the multiplex PCR reads into MiXCR, producing one record per CDR3 protein. This sample has about 620,000 distinct CDR3 sequences, with about 17% found just once. Trimming pared 4 bases from V and 8 bases from J, leaving 15 bases between. Germline CDR1 reads SGHNT; CDR2 reads YENEEA. This CDR3 spans 13 amino acids. Diagnoses were made from clinical symptoms, serum measures (thyroxine and TRAb), thyroid ultrasound and orbital computed tomography.

V is TRBV11-3 and J is TRBJ2-7; a possible D gene is TRBD2 (5 bases). The clonotype was recovered from a woman aged 25 to 45 with Graves' hyperthyroidism. The sequenced sample consisted of blood. The CDR3 sequence: CASSWEKLKKQYF. The CDR3 nucleotides read TGTGCCAGCAGCTGGGAGAAGTTGAAGAAGCAGTACTTC.